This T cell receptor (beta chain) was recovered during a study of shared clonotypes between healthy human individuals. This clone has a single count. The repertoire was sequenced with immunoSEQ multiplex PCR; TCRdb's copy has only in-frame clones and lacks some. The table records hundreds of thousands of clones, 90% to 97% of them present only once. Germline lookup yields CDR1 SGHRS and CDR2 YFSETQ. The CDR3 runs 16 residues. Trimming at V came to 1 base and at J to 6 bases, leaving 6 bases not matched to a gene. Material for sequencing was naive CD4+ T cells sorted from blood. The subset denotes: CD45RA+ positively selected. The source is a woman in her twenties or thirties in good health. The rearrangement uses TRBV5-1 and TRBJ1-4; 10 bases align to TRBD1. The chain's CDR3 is CASSLYRGTGDEKLFF. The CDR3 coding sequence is TGCGCCAGCAGCTTGTATCGCGGGACAGGGGATGAAAAACTGTTTTTT.